This T cell receptor beta chain was documented in a study of PD-L1 blockade in urothelial cancer. Time point: pretreatment peripheral blood. The diagnosis in patients was locally advanced or metastatic urothelial carcinoma. V lost 4 bases, J lost 6 bases, and 13 bases stayed unmatched. Germline CDR1 SGHNT, CDR2 YENEEA. The CDR3 is made up of 18 amino acids. Method: immunoSEQ multiplex PCR; TCRdb's copy keeps in-frame clones and lacks some. The repertoire has tens of thousands of clones, around 86% of them found once; the top ten carry just under 15%. This TCR came from a man aged 55-75 years with urothelial cancer. The sequences come from PBMCs, collected around atezolizumab (anti-PD-L1) treatment. V and J are TRBV11-3 and TRBJ2-5; TRBD2 agrees at 14 bases. The CDR3 spells CASSSGGTSGGAGQTQYF. The CDR3 DNA follows: TGTGCCAGCAGCTCAGGGGGGACTAGCGGGGGCGCGGGGCAGACCCAGTACTTC.